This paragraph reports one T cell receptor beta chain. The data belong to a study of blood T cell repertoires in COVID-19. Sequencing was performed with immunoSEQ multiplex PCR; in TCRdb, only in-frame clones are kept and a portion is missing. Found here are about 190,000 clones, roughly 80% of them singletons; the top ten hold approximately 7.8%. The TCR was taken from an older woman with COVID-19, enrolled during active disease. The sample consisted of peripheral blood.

Here the CDR3 DNA reads TGTGCCAGCAGCTTAGGACGGAGCTCCTACGAGCAGTACTTC. Amino acid sequence: CASSLGRSSYEQYF. The chain carries TRBV9 and TRBJ2-7, with D unclear. The CDR3 consists of 14 residues. CDR1 and CDR2 (germline): SGDLS, YYNGEE. V shed 4 bases and J shed 0 bases, with 11 bases lying between them.